This entry features one T cell receptor beta chain sequence. The target antigen is unknown. A read error may explain this, as a much larger clone is one base away. The CDR3 carries no conserved terminal phenylalanine or tryptophan, so it likely arises from a read error. The data derive from a study of blood T cells in healthy people across ages. The CDR3 contains 16 residues. Germline V gene lookup returns CDR1 MGHRA and CDR2 YSYEKL. With 0 bases removed from V and 4 bases from J, the gap between germline ends came to 15 bases. A second PCR of roughly 7 to 11 cycles used a sample-barcoded 5' primer and a J-beta primer mix. Each cDNA molecule received a tag from a template-switch adaptor that had 12 random nucleotides. Any given sample supplied a minimum of 2.5 million CDR3-containing paired-end reads. TCRdb independently ran MiXCR on the 5' RACE reads; one entry per CDR3 protein. This sample has about 1.6 million distinct CDR3 sequences; 30% to 40% occur once, and the top ten carry about 11%.

Study-level findings and limits: Per million T cells, TCR beta diversity dropped roughly linearly as age increased.

Total RNA was isolated from each sample in quantities of at least 6 micrograms. Input material: blood. The V and J genes are TRBV4-1 and TRBJ2-5; TRBD2 might be the D (6 bases). This receptor was identified in a woman aged 25 to 39 in good health. The CDR3 DNA is TGCGCCAGCAGCCAAGAGGGAACGGGAGTCGTAGAGACCCAGTACTCC. It translates to CASSQEGTGVVETQYS.